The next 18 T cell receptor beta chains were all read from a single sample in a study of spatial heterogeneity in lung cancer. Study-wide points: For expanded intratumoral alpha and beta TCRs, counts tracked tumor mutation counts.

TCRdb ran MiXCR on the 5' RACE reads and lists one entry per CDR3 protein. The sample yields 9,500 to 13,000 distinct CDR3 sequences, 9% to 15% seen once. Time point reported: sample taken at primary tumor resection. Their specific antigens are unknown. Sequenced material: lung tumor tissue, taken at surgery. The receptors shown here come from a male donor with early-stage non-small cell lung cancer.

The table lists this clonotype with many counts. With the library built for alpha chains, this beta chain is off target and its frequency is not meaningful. CDR3 sequence (DNA): TGTGCCAGCAGCCCCTACCCGGGTATAAGCAATCAGCCCCAGCATTTT. Its protein product is CASSPYPGISNQPQHF. The V gene is TRBV27, the J gene TRBJ1-5; D unresolved. Trimming pared 6 bases from V and 1 base from J, leaving 16 bases between. Per the germline V gene, CDR1 is MNHEY and CDR2 is SMNVEV (reference sequence). This CDR3 region has 16 residues.

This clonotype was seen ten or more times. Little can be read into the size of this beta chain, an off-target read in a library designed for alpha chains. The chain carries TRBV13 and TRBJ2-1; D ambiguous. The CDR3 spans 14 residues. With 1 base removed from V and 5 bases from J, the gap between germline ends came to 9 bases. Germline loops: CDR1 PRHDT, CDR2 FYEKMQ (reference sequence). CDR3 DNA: TGTGCCAGCAGCTTAGTGGAAGAAAACAATGAGCAGTTCTTC. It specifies CASSLVEENNEQFF.

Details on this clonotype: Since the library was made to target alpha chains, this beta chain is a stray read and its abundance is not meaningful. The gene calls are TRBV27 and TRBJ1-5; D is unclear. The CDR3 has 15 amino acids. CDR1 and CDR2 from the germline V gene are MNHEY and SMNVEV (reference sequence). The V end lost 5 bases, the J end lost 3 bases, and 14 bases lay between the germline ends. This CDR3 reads CASSPNSGDNQPQHF. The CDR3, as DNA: TGTGCCAGCAGTCCTAACAGTGGAGACAATCAGCCCCAGCATTTT.

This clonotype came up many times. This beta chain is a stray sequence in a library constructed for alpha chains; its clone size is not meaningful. CDR3 protein: CASSPTVTVRNTEAFF. In DNA, the CDR3 is TGCGCCAGCAGCCCAACGGTAACAGTCAGAAACACTGAAGCTTTCTTT. This chain connects TRBV5-1 to TRBJ1-1; no firm D call. CDR1 and CDR2 (germline): SGHRS, YFSETQ. The V and J ends lost 4 bases and 2 bases respectively, with 18 bases between them. The CDR3 sequence is 16 residues long.

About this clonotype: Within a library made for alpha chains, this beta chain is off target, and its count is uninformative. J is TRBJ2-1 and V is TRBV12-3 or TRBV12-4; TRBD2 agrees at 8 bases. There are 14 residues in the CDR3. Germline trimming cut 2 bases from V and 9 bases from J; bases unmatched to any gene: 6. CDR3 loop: CASSLSAGGPEQFF. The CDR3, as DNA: TGTGCCAGCAGTTTATCTGCGGGAGGCCCTGAGCAGTTCTTC.

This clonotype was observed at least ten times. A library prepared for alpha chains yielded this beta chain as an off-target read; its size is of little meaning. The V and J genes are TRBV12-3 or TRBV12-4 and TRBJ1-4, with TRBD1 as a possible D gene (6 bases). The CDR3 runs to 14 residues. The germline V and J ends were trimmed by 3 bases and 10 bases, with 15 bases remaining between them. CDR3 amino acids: CASSFSGRGLKLFF. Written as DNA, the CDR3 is TGTGCCAGCAGTTTCTCGGGCAGGGGCTTAAAACTGTTTTTT.

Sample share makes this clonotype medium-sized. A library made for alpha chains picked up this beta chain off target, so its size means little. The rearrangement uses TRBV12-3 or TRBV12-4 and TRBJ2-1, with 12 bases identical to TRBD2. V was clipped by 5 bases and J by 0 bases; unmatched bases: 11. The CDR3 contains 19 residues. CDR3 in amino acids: CASSPSGLAGGSSYNEQFF. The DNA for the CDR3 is TGTGCCAGCAGTCCCTCCGGGCTAGCGGGAGGGTCCTCCTACAATGAGCAGTTCTTC.

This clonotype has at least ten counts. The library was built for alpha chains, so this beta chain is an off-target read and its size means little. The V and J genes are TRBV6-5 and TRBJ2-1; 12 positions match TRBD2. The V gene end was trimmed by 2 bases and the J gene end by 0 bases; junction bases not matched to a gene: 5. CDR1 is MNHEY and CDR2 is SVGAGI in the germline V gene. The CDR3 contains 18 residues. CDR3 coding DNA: TGTGCCAGCAGTTACCGGACTAGCGGGATCCGCTCCTACAATGAGCAGTTCTTC. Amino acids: CASSYRTSGIRSYNEQFF.

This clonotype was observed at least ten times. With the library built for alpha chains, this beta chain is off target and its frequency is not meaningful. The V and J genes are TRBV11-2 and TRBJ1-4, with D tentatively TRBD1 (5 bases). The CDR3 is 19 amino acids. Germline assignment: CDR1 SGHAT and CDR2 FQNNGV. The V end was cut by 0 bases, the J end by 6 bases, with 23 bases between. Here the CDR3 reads CASSLDSNGAEGLYEKLFF. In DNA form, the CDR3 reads TGTGCCAGCAGCTTAGACTCAAACGGGGCAGAGGGTCTGTATGAAAAACTGTTTTTT.

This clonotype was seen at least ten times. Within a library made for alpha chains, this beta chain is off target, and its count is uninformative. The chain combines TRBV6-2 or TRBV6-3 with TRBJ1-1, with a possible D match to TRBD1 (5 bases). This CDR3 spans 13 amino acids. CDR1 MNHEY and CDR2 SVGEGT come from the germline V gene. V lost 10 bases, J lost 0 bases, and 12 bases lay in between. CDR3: CATRAILNTEAFF. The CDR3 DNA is TGTGCCACCAGGGCTATTTTGAACACTGAAGCTTTCTTT.

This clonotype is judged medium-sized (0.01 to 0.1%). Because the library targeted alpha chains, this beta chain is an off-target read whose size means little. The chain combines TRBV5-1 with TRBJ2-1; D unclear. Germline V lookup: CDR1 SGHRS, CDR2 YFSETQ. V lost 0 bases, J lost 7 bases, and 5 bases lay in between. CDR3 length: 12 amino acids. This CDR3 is CASSLAVNEQFF. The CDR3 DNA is TGCGCCAGCAGCTTGGCGGTTAATGAGCAGTTCTTC.

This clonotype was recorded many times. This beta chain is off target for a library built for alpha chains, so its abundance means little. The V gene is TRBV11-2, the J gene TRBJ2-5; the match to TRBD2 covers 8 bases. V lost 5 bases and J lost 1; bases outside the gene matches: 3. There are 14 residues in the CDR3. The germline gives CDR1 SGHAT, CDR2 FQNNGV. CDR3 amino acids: CASSRGGFQETQYF. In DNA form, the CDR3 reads TGTGCCAGCAGCCGGGGGGGTTTCCAAGAGACCCAGTACTTC.

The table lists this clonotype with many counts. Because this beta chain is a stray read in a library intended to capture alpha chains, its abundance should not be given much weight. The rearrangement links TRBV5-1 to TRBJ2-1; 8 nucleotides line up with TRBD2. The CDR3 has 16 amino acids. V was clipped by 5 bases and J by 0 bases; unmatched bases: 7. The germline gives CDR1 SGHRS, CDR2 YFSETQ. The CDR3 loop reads CASRGGSGSSYNEQFF. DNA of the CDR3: TGCGCCAGCAGGGGAGGAAGCGGGAGCTCCTACAATGAGCAGTTCTTC.

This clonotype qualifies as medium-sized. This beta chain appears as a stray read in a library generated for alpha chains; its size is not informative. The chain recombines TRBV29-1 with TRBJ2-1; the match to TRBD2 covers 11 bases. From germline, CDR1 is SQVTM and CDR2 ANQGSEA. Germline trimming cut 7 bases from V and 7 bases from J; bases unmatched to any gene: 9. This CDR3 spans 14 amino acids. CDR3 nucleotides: TGCAGCGGATTAGCGGGAGGGCCGCTGAATGAGCAGTTCTTC. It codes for CSGLAGGPLNEQFF.

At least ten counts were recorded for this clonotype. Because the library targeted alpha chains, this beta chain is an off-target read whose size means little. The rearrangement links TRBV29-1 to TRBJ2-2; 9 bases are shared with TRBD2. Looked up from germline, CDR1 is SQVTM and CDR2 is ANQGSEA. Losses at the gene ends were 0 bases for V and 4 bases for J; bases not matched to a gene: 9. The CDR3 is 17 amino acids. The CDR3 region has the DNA TGCAGCGTTGAAGAAGTCGCGGGAGGGGGTAGCACCGGGGAGCTGTTTTTT. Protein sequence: CSVEEVAGGGSTGELFF.

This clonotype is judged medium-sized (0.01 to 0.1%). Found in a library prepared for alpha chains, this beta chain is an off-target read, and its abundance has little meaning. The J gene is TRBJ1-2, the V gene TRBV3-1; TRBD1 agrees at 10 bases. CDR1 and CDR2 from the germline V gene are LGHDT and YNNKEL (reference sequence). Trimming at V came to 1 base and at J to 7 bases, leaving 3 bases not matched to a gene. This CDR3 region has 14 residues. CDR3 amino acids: CASSQGQGAFGYTF. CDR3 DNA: TGTGCCAGCAGCCAAGGACAGGGGGCGTTTGGCTACACCTTC.

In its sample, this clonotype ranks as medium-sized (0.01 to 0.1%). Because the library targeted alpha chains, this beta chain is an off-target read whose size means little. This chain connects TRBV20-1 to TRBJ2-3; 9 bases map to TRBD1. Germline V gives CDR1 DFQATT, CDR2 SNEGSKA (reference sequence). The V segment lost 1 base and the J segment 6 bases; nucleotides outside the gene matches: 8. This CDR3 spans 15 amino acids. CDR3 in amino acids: CSARVMGQGLDTQYF. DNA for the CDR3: TGCAGTGCTAGAGTGATGGGACAGGGCTTGGATACGCAGTATTTT.

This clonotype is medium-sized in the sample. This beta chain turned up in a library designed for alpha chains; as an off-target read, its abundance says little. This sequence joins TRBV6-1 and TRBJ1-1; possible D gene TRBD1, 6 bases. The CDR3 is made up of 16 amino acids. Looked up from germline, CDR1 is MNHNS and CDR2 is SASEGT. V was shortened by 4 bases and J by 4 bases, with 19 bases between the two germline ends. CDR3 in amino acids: CASSARASVGATEAFF. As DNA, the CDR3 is TGTGCCAGCAGTGCCCGAGCGTCCGTGGGGGCCACTGAAGCTTTCTTT.